A selection of T cell receptor beta chains follows, all from one sample in a study of T cell responses to AZD1222 COVID-19 vaccine. Measured with immunoSEQ multiplex PCR; TCRdb has only the in-frame clones, and not every one. Among more than 65,000 clones listed, around 73% were seen once. The specimen was peripheral blood, collected on day 0 of AZD1222 vaccination. These receptors originate from an adult in good health. Both conserved end residues are part of each CDR3. A D gene is named only where the DNA matches it firmly. Rows may omit the clone size; those that give it use once, few, many or a size class.

CDR3nt: TGTGCCAGCAGTGAAAGGTTCCTCAGTAATGAAAAACTGTTTTTT
CDR3aa: CASSERFLSNEKLFF
v_gene: TRBV6-1
d_gene: -
j_gene: TRBJ1-4
abundance: -

CDR3nt: TGTGCCAGCTCGGCCGGGACAGCCACTAATTCACCCCTCCACTTT
CDR3aa: CASSAGTATNSPLHF
v_gene: TRBV18
d_gene: TRBD1
j_gene: TRBJ1-6
abundance: once

CDR3nt: TGCAGCGTTACCCGTGTGGGTCTAAGACAGGGGGCCTACGAGCAGTACTTC
CDR3aa: CSVTRVGLRQGAYEQYF
v_gene: TRBV29-1
d_gene: TRBD1
j_gene: TRBJ2-7
abundance: -

CDR3nt: TGTGCCAGCAGCGAGCGGGGTACTTCCTACAATGAGCAGTTCTTC
CDR3aa: CASSERGTSYNEQFF
v_gene: TRBV9
d_gene: TRBD2
j_gene: TRBJ2-1
abundance: -

CDR3nt: TGTGCCAGTAGTTCCCATGGCCAACTAGCGGGAGAGAAGGCCAGGACCCAGTACTTC
CDR3aa: CASSSHGQLAGEKARTQYF
v_gene: TRBV19
d_gene: TRBD2
j_gene: TRBJ2-5
abundance: -

CDR3nt: TGTGCCAGCTCACGAAGCCGGGACAGCGAAGCTTTCTTT
CDR3aa: CASSRSRDSEAFF
v_gene: TRBV18
d_gene: TRBD1
j_gene: TRBJ1-1
abundance: -

CDR3nt: TGTGCCAGCAGTGAAAGAGACCGGAACACTGAAGCTTTCTTT
CDR3aa: CASSERDRNTEAFF
v_gene: TRBV2
d_gene: -
j_gene: TRBJ1-1
abundance: few

CDR3nt: TGCGCCAGCAGTGGGTCGACTAGCGGGAGTTTGGAAACCGGGGAGCTGTTTTTT
CDR3aa: CASSGSTSGSLETGELFF
v_gene: TRBV10-2
d_gene: TRBD2
j_gene: TRBJ2-2
abundance: -

CDR3nt: TGTGCCAGCAGTAGGGACAGGAGTAATTCACCCCTCCACTTT
CDR3aa: CASSRDRSNSPLHF
v_gene: TRBV27
d_gene: TRBD1
j_gene: TRBJ1-6
abundance: few

CDR3nt: TGCAGTGCTAGTCAGGCGGGCAACCTCAATTCACCCCTCCACTTT
CDR3aa: CSASQAGNLNSPLHF
v_gene: TRBV20-1
d_gene: -
j_gene: TRBJ1-6
abundance: -

CDR3nt: TGTGCCAGCAGCTTAACGACGGGAGGCAGCTCTGGAAACACCATATATTTT
CDR3aa: CASSLTTGGSSGNTIYF
v_gene: TRBV7-9
d_gene: -
j_gene: TRBJ1-3
abundance: -

CDR3nt: TGTGCCAGCAGTTACGGTTCTGATAGCAATCAGCCCCAGCATTTT
CDR3aa: CASSYGSDSNQPQHF
v_gene: TRBV6-5
d_gene: -
j_gene: TRBJ1-5
abundance: few

CDR3nt: TGTGCCATCAGTGCACAGACAGGTGGCTACACCTTC
CDR3aa: CAISAQTGGYTF
v_gene: TRBV10-3
d_gene: -
j_gene: TRBJ1-2
abundance: -

CDR3nt: TGTGCCAGCAGCTTGGAGGGGAGAGAGCACAATGAGCAGTTCTTC
CDR3aa: CASSLEGREHNEQFF
v_gene: TRBV5-8
d_gene: -
j_gene: TRBJ2-1
abundance: -

CDR3nt: TGTGCCAGCGCCAAGGGCTTAAATTCACCCCTCCACTTT
CDR3aa: CASAKGLNSPLHF
v_gene: TRBV6-6
d_gene: -
j_gene: TRBJ1-6
abundance: -

CDR3nt: TGTGCCTGGGAACCCAGGGATCTGGAGGGCTACACCTTC
CDR3aa: CAWEPRDLEGYTF
v_gene: TRBV30
d_gene: -
j_gene: TRBJ1-2
abundance: -

CDR3nt: TGTGCCAGCAGTTTAGTGCTAGCGGGATTGGGCCAGTTCTTC
CDR3aa: CASSLVLAGLGQFF
v_gene: TRBV28
d_gene: TRBD2
j_gene: TRBJ2-1
abundance: -